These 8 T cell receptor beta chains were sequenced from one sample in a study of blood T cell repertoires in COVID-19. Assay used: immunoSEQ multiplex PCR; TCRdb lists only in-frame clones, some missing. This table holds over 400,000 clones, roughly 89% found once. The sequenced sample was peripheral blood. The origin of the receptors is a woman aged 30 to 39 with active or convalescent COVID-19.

CDR3 amino acids: CATSEKTTGTDYNEQFF. In DNA, the CDR3 is TGTGCCACCAGTGAGAAGACAACCGGGACAGATTACAATGAGCAGTTCTTC. The chain employs TRBV24-1 and TRBJ2-1; 7 nucleotides line up with TRBD1. The CDR3 is made up of 17 amino acids. The germline V gene encodes CDR1 KGHDR and CDR2 SFDVKD. The trim removed 4 bases at V and 4 bases at J, leaving 12 bases unmatched.

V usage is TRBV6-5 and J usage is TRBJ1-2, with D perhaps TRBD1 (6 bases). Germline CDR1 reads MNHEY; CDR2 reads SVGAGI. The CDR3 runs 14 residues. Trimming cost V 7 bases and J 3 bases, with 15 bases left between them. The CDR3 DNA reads TGTGCCAGCACCATGACAGGTCTTGACTATGGCTACACCTTC. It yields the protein CASTMTGLDYGYTF.

The CDR3 nucleotides are TGTGCCAGCTCACCAGGGACAGGGGCCGGCGAAAAACTGTTTTTT. Amino acid sequence: CASSPGTGAGEKLFF. The genes are TRBV18 and TRBJ1-4; 10 nucleotides match TRBD1. The CDR3 runs to 15 residues. CDR1 KGHSH and CDR2 LQKENI come from the germline V gene. V shed 2 bases and J 8 bases; nucleotides not matched to a gene: 5.

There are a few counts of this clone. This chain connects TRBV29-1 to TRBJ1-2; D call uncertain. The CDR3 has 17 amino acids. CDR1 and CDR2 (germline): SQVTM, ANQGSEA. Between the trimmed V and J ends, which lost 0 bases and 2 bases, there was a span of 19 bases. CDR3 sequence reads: CSVEDLRREGFNYGYTF. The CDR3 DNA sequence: TGCAGCGTTGAAGATTTAAGGAGAGAGGGATTCAACTATGGCTACACCTTC.

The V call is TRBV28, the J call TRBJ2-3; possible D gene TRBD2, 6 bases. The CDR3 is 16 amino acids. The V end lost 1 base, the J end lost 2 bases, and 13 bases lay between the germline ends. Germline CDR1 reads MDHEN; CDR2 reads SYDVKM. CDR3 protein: CASSLFSGSSTDTQYF. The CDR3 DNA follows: TGTGCCAGCAGTTTATTCAGCGGGTCGTCCACAGATACGCAGTATTTT. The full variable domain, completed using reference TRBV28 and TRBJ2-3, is DVKVTQSSRYLVKRTGEKVFLECVQDMDHENMFWYRQDPGLGLRLIYFSYDVKMKEKGDIPEGYSVSREKKERFSLILESASTNQTSMYLCASSLFSGSSTDTQYFGPGTRLTVL.

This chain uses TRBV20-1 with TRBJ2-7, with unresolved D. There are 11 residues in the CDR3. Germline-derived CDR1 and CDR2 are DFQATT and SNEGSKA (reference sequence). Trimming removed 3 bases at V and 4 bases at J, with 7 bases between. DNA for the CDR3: TGCAGTGCTAGTTTAGTATACGAGCAGTACTTC. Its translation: CSASLVYEQYF.

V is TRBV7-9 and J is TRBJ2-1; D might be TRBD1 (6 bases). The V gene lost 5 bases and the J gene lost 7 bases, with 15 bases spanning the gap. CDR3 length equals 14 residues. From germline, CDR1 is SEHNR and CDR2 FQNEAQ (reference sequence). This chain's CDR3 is CASSTGTNNNEQFF. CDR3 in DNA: TGTGCCAGCAGCACAGGGACCAACAATAATGAGCAGTTCTTC.

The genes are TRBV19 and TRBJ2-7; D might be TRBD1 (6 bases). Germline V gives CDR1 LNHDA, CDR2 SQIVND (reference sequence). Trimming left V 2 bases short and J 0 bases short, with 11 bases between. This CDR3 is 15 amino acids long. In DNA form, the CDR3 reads TGTGCCAGTAGTATAAAGGGGGTAGGCTCCTACGAGCAGTACTTC. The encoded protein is CASSIKGVGSYEQYF.